The next 21 T cell receptor beta chains were all read from a single sample in a study of control samples from healthy donors and cancer patients. The protocol was immunoSEQ multiplex PCR, while the TCRdb copy is restricted to in-frame clones and leaves out a portion. The sample consists of 150,000 or so clones, 80% to 95% of them appearing once. The sequenced material came from blood. These receptors originate from a man aged 40-50 years in good health.

The chain uses TRBV5-6 and TRBJ2-7, with D perhaps TRBD1 (5 bases). Between the trimmed V and J ends, which lost 1 base and 2 bases, there was a span of 13 bases. The CDR3 covers 15 residues. Germline V CDR1 and CDR2: SGHDT, YYEEEE. The CDR3 DNA is TGTGCCAGCAGCTTGAAGGGGCTGGTACCCTACGAGCAGTACTTC. This encodes CASSLKGLVPYEQYF.

The V gene is TRBV27, the J gene TRBJ2-1; maybe TRBD2 (5 bases). The CDR3 is 15 amino acids. Trimming stripped 2 bases from V and 0 bases from J, with 8 bases between. Germline V lookup: CDR1 MNHEY, CDR2 SMNVEV (reference sequence). The CDR3 reads CASSLRESSYNEQFF. CDR3 DNA sequence: TGTGCCAGCAGTTTACGGGAAAGCTCCTACAATGAGCAGTTCTTC.

The V gene is TRBV11-3, the J gene TRBJ2-3; TRBD2 is a possible D gene (6 bases). Germline CDR1 is SGHNT and CDR2 is YENEEA. V lost 1 base to trimming and J lost 4 bases, with 15 bases between them. The length of the CDR3 is 16 residues. The CDR3 sequence: CASSLGERVQADTQYF. The DNA of the CDR3 is TGTGCCAGCAGCTTAGGTGAGCGGGTGCAGGCAGATACGCAGTATTTT.

Only one count was recorded for this clone. The genes are TRBV5-1 and TRBJ1-3; weak D call: TRBD1 (6 bases). Germline V CDR1 and CDR2: SGHRS, YFSETQ. V lost 2 bases, J lost 0 bases, and 12 bases lay in between. The CDR3 runs to 16 residues. The CDR3 sequence is CASSFAGVISGNTIYF. In DNA, the CDR3 is TGCGCCAGCAGCTTTGCAGGGGTAATCTCTGGAAACACCATATATTTT.

This rearrangement joins TRBV7-2 to TRBJ2-7; no reliable D call. The CDR3 totals 14 residues. Trimming removed 5 bases at V and 0 bases at J, with 11 bases between. Germline-derived CDR1 and CDR2 are SGHTA and FQGNSA. The DNA for the CDR3 is TGTGCCAGCAGCCCCTTAGCCGCCTCCTACGAGCAGTACTTC. It specifies CASSPLAASYEQYF.

V and J are TRBV5-1 and TRBJ1-2; tentative D call: TRBD1 (5 bases). The CDR3 consists of 14 residues. Per the germline V gene, CDR1 is SGHRS and CDR2 is YFSETQ. V was pared by 0 bases and J by 4 bases, with 10 bases between. The CDR3 DNA is TGCGCCAGCAGCTTGGTCCAGGGTACCTATGGCTACACCTTC. Translation: CASSLVQGTYGYTF. Full variable domain (outside the CDR3, taken from reference TRBV5-1 and TRBJ1-2): KAGVTQTPRYLIKTRGQQVTLSCSPISGHRSVSWYQQTPGQGLQFLFEYFSETQRNKGNFPGRFSGRQFSNSRSEMNVSTLELGDSALYLCASSLVQGTYGYTFGSGTRLTVV.

The genes are TRBV9 and TRBJ2-5; 8 bases line up with TRBD2. CDR1 is SGDLS and CDR2 is YYNGEE in the germline V gene. The CDR3 contains 16 residues. The trim removed 0 bases at V and 7 bases at J, leaving 11 bases unmatched. CDR3 nucleotide sequence: TGTGCCAGCAGCGTAGCTGGTCGGGGGGGAGGTGGGACCCAGTACTTC. Translating gives CASSVAGRGGGGTQYF.

V and J are TRBV18 and TRBJ2-1, with D possibly called TRBD1 or TRBD2 (5 bases each). V shed 4 bases and J shed 15 bases, with 10 bases lying between them. This CDR3 region has 10 residues. From germline, CDR1 is KGHSH and CDR2 LQKENI. CDR3 region: CASSRDEGFF. The CDR3 nucleotides are TGTGCCAGCTCACGGGACGAGGGGTTCTTC. The full variable domain, with the rest looked up from reference TRBV18 and TRBJ2-1, is NAGVMQNPRHLVRRRGQEARLRCSPMKGHSHVYWYRQLPEEGLKFMVYLQKENIIDESGMPKERFSAEFPKEGPSILRIQQVVRGDSAAYFCASSRDEGFFGPGTRLTVL.

This chain connects TRBV3-1 (or the pseudogene TRBV3-2) to TRBJ1-1; D might be TRBD1 (5 bases). Between the trimmed V and J ends, which lost 4 bases and 5 bases, there was a span of 8 bases. The CDR3 loop spans 12 amino acids. Germline V gene sequence: CDR1 LGHDT, CDR2 YNNKEL (reference sequence). The DNA for the CDR3 is TGTGCCAGCAGCCTGTGGGGGACTGAAGCTTTCTTT. This translates into CASSLWGTEAFF.

The gene calls are TRBV29-1 and TRBJ2-3, with 9 bases that match TRBD1. Germline CDR1 SQVTM, CDR2 ANQGSEA. The V segment lost 4 bases and the J segment 3 bases; nucleotides outside the gene matches: 8. The CDR3 is 15 residues long. The CDR3 bases are TGCAGCGTTGCGAAAGGGACAGGGATGACAGATACGCAGTATTTT. Its protein is CSVAKGTGMTDTQYF.

This clone has just one count. The chain couples TRBV11-2 to TRBJ2-2, with 11 nucleotides matching TRBD2. Germline-derived CDR1 and CDR2 are SGHAT and FQNNGV. The CDR3 consists of 15 residues. V was clipped by 5 bases and J by 4 bases; unmatched bases: 3. CDR3 region: CASSGTSGGTGELFF. The CDR3 nucleotides read TGTGCCAGCAGCGGTACTAGCGGGGGCACCGGGGAGCTGTTTTTT.

V and J are TRBV6-5 and TRBJ1-5, with D maybe TRBD1 (6 bases). The length of the CDR3 is 14 residues. Germline CDR1 MNHEY, CDR2 SVGAGI. The V end was cut by 7 bases, the J end by 6 bases, with 16 bases between. CDR3 sequence: CASTPRGLFQPQHF. As DNA, the CDR3 is TGTGCCAGCACCCCGAGGGGGTTGTTTCAGCCCCAGCATTTT.

V and J are TRBV5-4 and TRBJ1-6; D is unclear. The V gene's germline CDR1 is SGHNT and CDR2 YYREEE (reference sequence). The CDR3 contains 13 residues. The V gene lost 2 bases and the J gene lost 9 bases, with 9 bases spanning the gap. CDR3 sequence: CASSFNIASPLHF. The CDR3 bases are TGTGCCAGCAGCTTCAATATAGCTTCACCCCTCCACTTT.

The gene calls are TRBV5-6 and TRBJ1-4; 9 bases line up with TRBD1. Trimming took 3 bases from V and 7 from J; bases not matched to a gene: 7. Germline CDR1 is SGHDT and CDR2 is YYEEEE. CDR3 length: 15 amino acids. CDR3 in DNA: TGTGCCAGCAGCTCCAACAGGGGGCGCGGTGAAAAACTGTTTTTT. It is translated as CASSSNRGRGEKLFF. The full variable domain, with the rest looked up from reference TRBV5-6 and TRBJ1-4, is DAGVTQSPTHLIKTRGQQVTLRCSPKSGHDTVSWYQQALGQGPQFIFQYYEEEERQRGNFPDRFSGHQFPNYSSELNVNALLLGDSALYLCASSSNRGRGEKLFFGSGTQLSVL.

The genes are TRBV4-1 and TRBJ2-5; 9 bases match TRBD2. Germline trimming cut 2 bases from V and 5 bases from J; bases unmatched to any gene: 3. The CDR3 runs to 14 residues. CDR1 MGHRA and CDR2 YSYEKL come from the germline V gene. For the CDR3, the DNA is TGCGCCAGCAGCCAATTAACTAGCGGGGAGACCCAGTACTTC. Translating gives CASSQLTSGETQYF.

The chain joins TRBV4-1 to TRBJ2-1, with 9 nucleotides matching TRBD2. Germline V gene sequence: CDR1 MGHRA, CDR2 YSYEKL. This CDR3 is 15 amino acids long. V trimming: 2 bases; J trimming: 5 bases; junction bases outside the gene matches: 4. The CDR3, as DNA: TGCGCCAGCAGCCAACCGACTAGCGGTCACAATGAGCAGTTCTTC. Residues: CASSQPTSGHNEQFF.

CDR3 coding DNA: TGCGCCAGCAGGCCAGGGGGCAGTGTATTAGATACGCAGTATTTT. It yields the protein CASRPGGSVLDTQYF. The chain has TRBV5-1 and TRBJ2-3; 8 nucleotides agree with TRBD1. This CDR3 region has 15 residues. The germline CDR1 and CDR2 sequences are SGHRS and YFSETQ. V dropped 5 bases and J dropped 5; count of bases not matched to a gene: 10.

The chain combines TRBV15 with TRBJ1-2, with 7 bases matching TRBD1. There are 15 residues in the CDR3. Germline V gives CDR1 LNHNV, CDR2 YYDKDF (reference sequence). The V gene end was trimmed by 0 bases and the J gene end by 3 bases; junction bases not matched to a gene: 4. The CDR3 bases are TGTGCCACCAGCAGAGAAATAGGACAGGACTATGGCTACACCTTC. Its translation: CATSREIGQDYGYTF.

Only one count was recorded for this clone. The chain has TRBV3-1 (or the pseudogene TRBV3-2) and TRBJ1-1; D is possibly TRBD1 (5 bases). CDR3 length: 15 residues. The V end lost 4 bases, the J end lost 6 bases, and 18 bases lay between the germline ends. Germline CDR1 reads LGHDT; CDR2 reads YNNKEL (reference sequence). The CDR3: CASSPKIAGEAEAFF. The DNA of the CDR3 is TGTGCCAGCAGCCCGAAAATTGCGGGGGAAGCTGAAGCTTTCTTT.

This chain links TRBV5-4 with TRBJ2-5; D call uncertain. The germline V and J ends were trimmed by 0 bases and 8 bases, with 20 bases remaining between them. Germline V gene lookup returns CDR1 SGHNT and CDR2 YYREEE (reference sequence). The CDR3 spans 16 residues. The CDR3 DNA reads TGTGCCAGCAGCTTGGGGCAGAGCAATAAAGAGGCAACCCAGTACTTC. The encoded protein is CASSLGQSNKEATQYF.

The chain has TRBV11-3 and TRBJ2-7; D might be TRBD2 (7 bases). The CDR3 runs 17 residues. The germline gives CDR1 SGHNT, CDR2 YENEEA. V lost 1 base and J 9 bases, leaving 25 bases between the germline ends. CDR3 amino acids: CASSLGCLGEGGLGQYF. The CDR3 DNA follows: TGTGCCAGCAGCTTAGGATGTTTAGGGGAGGGGGGCCTCGGGCAGTACTTC.